The rows below give T cell receptor beta chains drawn from one sample of a study of glioma-infiltrating T cells. MiXCR, applied by TCRdb to the multiplex PCR reads, yields one record per CDR3 protein. Found here are over 100,000 distinct CDR3 sequences, less than 30% of them singletons; the top ten hold approximately 35%. Material for sequencing was glioma tissue, nonneoplastic brain tissue, or PBMCs (not recorded which). These receptors were obtained from a human donor with low-grade glioma or glioblastoma, undergoing nonglioma brain surgery, or in good health (not recorded which). The CDR3 runs from the conserved cysteine through the conserved F or W. Fields, in order: V gene, J gene, D gene, clone size, CDR3 protein, CDR3 DNA. A D gene is named only where the DNA matches it firmly. Size is omitted from some rows. Given values are once, few, many or a class for expanded clones.

V gene: TRBV18
J gene: TRBJ2-5
D gene: TRBD1
clone size: many
CDR3 protein: CASSLSDRVEETQYF
CDR3 DNA: TGTGCCAGCTCACTAAGTGACAGGGTCGAAGAGACCCAGTACTTC

V gene: TRBV29-1
J gene: TRBJ1-1
D gene: NA
clone size: many
CDR3 protein: CSVGLEAFF
CDR3 DNA: TGCAGCGTGGGACTTGAAGCTTTCTTT

V gene: TRBV25-1
J gene: TRBJ1-5
D gene: NA
clone size: many
CDR3 protein: CASSEFRSNQPQHF
CDR3 DNA: TGTGCCAGCAGTGAATTTCGGAGCAATCAGCCCCAGCATTTT

V gene: TRBV27
J gene: TRBJ1-2
D gene: NA
clone size: many
CDR3 protein: CASSLSWARGNYGYTF
CDR3 DNA: TGTGCCAGCAGTTTATCCTGGGCCAGGGGAAACTATGGCTACACCTTC

V gene: TRBV20-1
J gene: TRBJ1-1
D gene: NA
clone size: many
CDR3 protein: CSARERKTWTEAFF
CDR3 DNA: TGCAGTGCTAGAGAAAGGAAAACCTGGACTGAAGCTTTCTTT

V gene: TRBV3-1
J gene: TRBJ1-1
D gene: NA
clone size: NA
CDR3 protein: CASSRGRMNTEAFF
CDR3 DNA: TGTGCCAGCAGCAGAGGCAGGATGAACACTGAAGCTTTCTTT

V gene: TRBV7-8
J gene: TRBJ1-4
D gene: NA
clone size: many
CDR3 protein: CASSLARAGPGYEKLFF
CDR3 DNA: TGTGCCAGCAGCTTAGCGCGGGCAGGTCCGGGCTATGAAAAACTGTTTTTT

V gene: TRBV29-1
J gene: TRBJ2-3
D gene: NA
clone size: many
CDR3 protein: CSVGAVAASTDTQYF
CDR3 DNA: TGCAGCGTGGGGGCGGTAGCGGCCAGCACAGATACGCAGTATTTT

V gene: TRBV19
J gene: TRBJ2-1
D gene: TRBD1
clone size: few
CDR3 protein: CASTPGRDSPYNEQFF
CDR3 DNA: TGTGCCAGTACCCCCGGTCGGGACAGTCCCTACAATGAGCAGTTCTTC

V gene: TRBV5-1
J gene: TRBJ2-3
D gene: TRBD2
clone size: NA
CDR3 protein: CAGSLVASGDTDTQYF
CDR3 DNA: TGCGCCGGCAGCTTAGTAGCTAGCGGGGACACAGATACGCAGTATTTT

V gene: TRBV6-1
J gene: TRBJ2-3
D gene: NA
clone size: NA
CDR3 protein: CASSPPAPQYF
CDR3 DNA: TGTGCCAGCAGTCCGCCGGCCCCGCAGTATTTC

V gene: TRBV7-2
J gene: TRBJ1-2
D gene: NA
clone size: many
CDR3 protein: CASSRDYSGYTF
CDR3 DNA: TGTGCCAGCAGCCGCGACTATAGTGGCTACACCTTC

V gene: TRBV10-2
J gene: TRBJ1-5
D gene: NA
clone size: many
CDR3 protein: CASSVEGANQPQHF
CDR3 DNA: TGCGCCAGCAGTGTAGAGGGCGCGAATCAGCCCCAGCATTTT

V gene: TRBV7-9
J gene: TRBJ1-1
D gene: NA
clone size: many
CDR3 protein: CASSPRWSLNTEAFF
CDR3 DNA: TGTGCCAGCAGCCCCCGCTGGTCCCTGAACACTGAAGCTTTCTTT

V gene: TRBV7-3
J gene: TRBJ2-5
D gene: NA
clone size: many
CDR3 protein: CASSLTGGLGETQYF
CDR3 DNA: TGTGCCAGCAGCTTAACCGGGGGCCTAGGAGAGACCCAGTACTTC

V gene: TRBV20-1
J gene: TRBJ1-6
D gene: TRBD1
clone size: many
CDR3 protein: CSARDYRDRDFLLYNSPLHF
CDR3 DNA: TGCAGTGCTAGAGATTATCGGGACAGGGATTTCCTTTTATATAATTCACCCCTCCACTTT

V gene: TRBV4-1
J gene: TRBJ2-7
D gene: TRBD2
clone size: NA
CDR3 protein: CASSQGLAGGSEQYF
CDR3 DNA: TGCGCCAGCAGCCAAGGATTAGCGGGAGGAAGCGAGCAGTACTTC

V gene: TRBV7-2
J gene: TRBJ1-2
D gene: NA
clone size: many
CDR3 protein: CASSRPISSYGYTF
CDR3 DNA: TGTGCCAGCAGCCGTCCCATTTCAAGTTATGGCTACACCTTC

V gene: TRBV12-5
J gene: TRBJ1-2
D gene: NA
clone size: few
CDR3 protein: CASGLVYMGGSGYTF
CDR3 DNA: TGTGCTAGTGGTTTGGTCTACATGGGGGGTTCAGGCTACACCTTC

V gene: TRBV9
J gene: TRBJ2-5
D gene: NA
clone size: NA
CDR3 protein: CASTRTTEETQYF
CDR3 DNA: TGTGCCAGCACTAGGACCACCGAAGAGACCCAGTACTTC

V gene: TRBV20-1
J gene: TRBJ2-3
D gene: TRBD2
clone size: NA
CDR3 protein: CSARTREDTQYF
CDR3 DNA: TGCAGTGCGAGGACGCGGGAGGATACGCAGTATTTT

V gene: TRBV14
J gene: TRBJ1-3
D gene: NA
clone size: few
CDR3 protein: CASSQGVGRAVSGNTIYF
CDR3 DNA: TGTGCCAGCAGCCAAGGGGTTGGCAGGGCTGTCTCTGGAAACACCATATATTTT

V gene: TRBV7-9
J gene: TRBJ1-1
D gene: NA
clone size: many
CDR3 protein: CASSLASAGETEAFF
CDR3 DNA: TGTGCCAGCAGCTTAGCCAGCGCGGGTGAGACTGAAGCTTTCTTT

V gene: TRBV11-2
J gene: TRBJ1-5
D gene: NA
clone size: many
CDR3 protein: CASSLDLSDNQPQHF
CDR3 DNA: TGTGCCAGCAGCTTGGACCTTTCGGACAATCAGCCCCAGCATTTT